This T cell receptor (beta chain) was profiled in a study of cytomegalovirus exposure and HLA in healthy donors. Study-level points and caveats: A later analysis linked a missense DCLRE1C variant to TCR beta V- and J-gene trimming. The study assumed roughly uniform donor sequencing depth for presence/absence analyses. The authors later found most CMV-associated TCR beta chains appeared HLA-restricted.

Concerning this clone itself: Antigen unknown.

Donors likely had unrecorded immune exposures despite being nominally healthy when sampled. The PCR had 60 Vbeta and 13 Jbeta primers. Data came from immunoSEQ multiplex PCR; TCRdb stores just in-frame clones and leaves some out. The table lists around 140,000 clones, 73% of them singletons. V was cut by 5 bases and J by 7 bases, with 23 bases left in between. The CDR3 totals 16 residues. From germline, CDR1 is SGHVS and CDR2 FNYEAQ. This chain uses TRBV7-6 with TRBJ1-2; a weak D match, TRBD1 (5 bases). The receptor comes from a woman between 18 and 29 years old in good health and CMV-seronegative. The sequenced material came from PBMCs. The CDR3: CASSQASSPGLGGYTF. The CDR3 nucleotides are TGTGCCAGCAGCCAAGCGAGTAGTCCAGGGTTGGGTGGCTACACCTTC.